The clone carrying this T cell receptor beta chain came up a few times. Antigen: not known. The data belong to a study of cytomegalovirus exposure and HLA in healthy donors. Study conclusions and caveats: Cytomegalovirus-associated status was assigned to approximately 160 TCR beta chains. Most TCRs appeared rarely, but some public TCRs recurred in many donors. Earlier analysis found most TCR beta V segments productive about 87% or about 30% of the time.

The PCR had 60 Vbeta and 13 Jbeta primers. Sequencing was performed with immunoSEQ multiplex PCR; in TCRdb, only in-frame clones are kept and a portion is missing. Counted here are some 150,000 clones, approximately 88% occurring once; the ten biggest clones make up roughly 1.5%. This CDR3 comprises 16 residues. J was trimmed by 6 bases and V by 4 bases; bases with no gene match: 7. Germline CDR1 and CDR2: MNHEY and SMNVEV (reference sequence). The clonotype originates from a woman younger than 30 in good health and CMV-seronegative. The J gene is TRBJ1-6, the V gene TRBV27; 9 bases are a match to TRBD1. The sample consisted of PBMCs. The CDR3 DNA reads TGTGCCAGCAGTTCTTCCGGGACAGGGCTTAATTCACCCCTCCACTTT. Translating gives CASSSSGTGLNSPLHF.